Listed below are T cell receptor beta chains from one sample, sequenced in a study of cytomegalovirus exposure and HLA in healthy donors. Sequencing was performed with immunoSEQ multiplex PCR; in TCRdb, only in-frame clones are kept and a portion is missing. This table has about 89,000 clones, around 84% appearing once. Sequencing used PBMCs. Every receptor here comes from a middle-aged man in good health and CMV-seropositive. The conserved cysteine and the conserved F or W are not part of the CDR3 here. The order of the fields is CDR3 length, V gene, CDR3 protein.

13	TRBV18	ASSPRTGGRETQY
11	TRBV5-6	ASSGTFSYEQY
12	TRBV5-4	ASSPTGSGNTIY
11	TRBV23-1	ATAAVFPDTQY
13	TRBV6-6	ASSSKGGRDYGYT
13	TRBV6-4	ASLRGLGPSDEQF
12	TRBV10-2	ASSDLGAGNTIY
15	TRBV28	ASSLPQGFAKNTEAF
12	TRBV5-4	ASSPGTAQETQY
9	TRBV10-2	ASGHNYGYT
12	TRBV5-1	ASTYRTGSSPLH
13	TRBV6-5	ASSYSRGYNSPLH
12	TRBV9	ASSTRDSGNTIY
14	TRBV19	ASSIRSAGESNEQF
12	TRBV11-2	ATAPQRAAGEQY
15	TRBV19	ASSKGLAGVGGGELF
11	TRBV6-5	ASRRTGAQEAF
12	TRBV11-2	ASSRGEPYNEQF
14	TRBV5-6	ASSPNTKRIANEQY
14	TRBV7-9	ASSPRAGLSTDTQY
9	TRBV28	ASQYLQGYT
11	TRBV28	ATRTSGYNEQF
15	TRBV7-9	SSSFWLGATSSYEQY
13	TRBV5-1	ASSPTSGRAGEQF
9	TRBV29-1	VPRVRETQY
14	TRBV28	ASSAATTGGYYEQY
12	TRBV28	ASSPSGRAYEQY
12	TRBV5-1	ASSKTGSGDTQY
15	TRBV9	ASSATGTGVATGELF
10	TRBV27	ASSSPPADLT
12	TRBV6-6	ASSLGLAQETQY
14	TRBV7-9	ASSQLPGQMNTEAF
13	TRBV9	ASSVGALGTGEQY
11	TRBV29-1	SAPGARPNEQF
12	TRBV5-4	ASSLAGQVYGYT
13	TRBV4-1	ASSRGTAQTNIQY
14	TRBV28	ASRRTSGKGDGGQF
10	TRBV10-3	AMSPGGNEQY
16	TRBV5-4	ASSRTSGHLSLRDEQY
13	TRBV2	ASRGGSNSNQPQH